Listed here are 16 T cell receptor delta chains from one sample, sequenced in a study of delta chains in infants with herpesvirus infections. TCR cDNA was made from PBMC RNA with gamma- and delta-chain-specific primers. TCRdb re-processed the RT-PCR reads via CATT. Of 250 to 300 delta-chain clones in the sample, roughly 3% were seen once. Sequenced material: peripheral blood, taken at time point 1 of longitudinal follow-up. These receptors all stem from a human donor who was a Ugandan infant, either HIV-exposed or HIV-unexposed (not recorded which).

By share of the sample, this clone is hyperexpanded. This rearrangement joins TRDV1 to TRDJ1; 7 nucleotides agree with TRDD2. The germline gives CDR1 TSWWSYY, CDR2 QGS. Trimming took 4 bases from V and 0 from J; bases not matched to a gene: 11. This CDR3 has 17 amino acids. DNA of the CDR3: TGTGCTCTTGGGGGTCCCGCCTTCCTCCAGTACACCGATAAACTCATCTTT. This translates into CALGGPAFLQYTDKLIF.

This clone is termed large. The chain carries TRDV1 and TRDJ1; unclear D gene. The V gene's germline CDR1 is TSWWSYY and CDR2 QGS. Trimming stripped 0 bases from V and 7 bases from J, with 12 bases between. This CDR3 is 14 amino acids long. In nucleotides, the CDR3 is TGTGCTCTTGGGGAACTCGCTGAAGCGGTTAAACTCATCTTT. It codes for CALGELAEAVKLIF.

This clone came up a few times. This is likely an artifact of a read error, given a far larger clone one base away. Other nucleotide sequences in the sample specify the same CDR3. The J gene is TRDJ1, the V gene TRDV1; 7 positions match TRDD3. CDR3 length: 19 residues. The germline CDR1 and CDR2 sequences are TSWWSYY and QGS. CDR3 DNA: TGTGCTCTTGGGGGGGTCCCTGGGATTGTGGGGGACTCCACCGATAAGCTCATCTTT. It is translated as CALGGVPGIVGDSTDKLIF.

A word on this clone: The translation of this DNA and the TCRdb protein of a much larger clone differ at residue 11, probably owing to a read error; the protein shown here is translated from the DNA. CDR3 coding DNA: TGTGCAGCAAGCGTTGTACTGGGGGAGACCGTTAAACTCATCTTT. This translates into CAASVVLGETVKLIF. This chain connects TRAV29/DV5 to TRDJ1, with 9 bases lining up with TRDD3. The germline V gene has CDR1 NSMFDY and CDR2 ISSIKDK. The CDR3 runs 15 residues.

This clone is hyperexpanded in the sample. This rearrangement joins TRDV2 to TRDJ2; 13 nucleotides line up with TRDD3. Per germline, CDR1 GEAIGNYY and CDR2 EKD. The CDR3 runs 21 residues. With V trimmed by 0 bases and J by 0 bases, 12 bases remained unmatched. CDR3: CACDTVLGDTRLESLTAQLFF. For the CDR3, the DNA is TGTGCCTGTGACACCGTACTGGGGGATACGCGCCTAGAGTCTTTGACAGCACAACTCTTCTTT.

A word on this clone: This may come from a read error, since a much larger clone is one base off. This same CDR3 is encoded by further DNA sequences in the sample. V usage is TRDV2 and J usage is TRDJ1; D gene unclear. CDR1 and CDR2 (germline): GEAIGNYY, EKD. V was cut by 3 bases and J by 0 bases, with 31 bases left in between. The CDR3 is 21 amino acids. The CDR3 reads CACDLPPKGQWESLYTDKLIF. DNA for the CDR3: TGTGCCTGTGACCTGCCACCAAAAGGGCAGTGGGAGAGCCTCTACACCGATAAACTCATCTTT.

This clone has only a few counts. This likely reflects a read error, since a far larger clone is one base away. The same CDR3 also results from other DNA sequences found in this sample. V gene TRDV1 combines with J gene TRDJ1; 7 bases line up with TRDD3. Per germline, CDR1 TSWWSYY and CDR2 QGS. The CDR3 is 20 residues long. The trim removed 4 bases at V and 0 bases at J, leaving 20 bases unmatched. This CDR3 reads CALGVPRWGYAGAYTDKLIF. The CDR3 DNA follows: TGTGCTCTTGGGGTACCACGGTGGGGATATGCCGGAGCGTACACCGATAAACTCATCTTT.

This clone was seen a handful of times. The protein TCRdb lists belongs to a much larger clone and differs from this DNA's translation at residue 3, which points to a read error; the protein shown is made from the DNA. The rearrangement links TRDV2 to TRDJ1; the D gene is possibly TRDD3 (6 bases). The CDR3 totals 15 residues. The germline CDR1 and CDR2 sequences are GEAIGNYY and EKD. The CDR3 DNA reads TGTGCCCGTGACACCGGGGGAACCCACACCGATAAACTCATCTTT. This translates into CARDTGGTHTDKLIF.

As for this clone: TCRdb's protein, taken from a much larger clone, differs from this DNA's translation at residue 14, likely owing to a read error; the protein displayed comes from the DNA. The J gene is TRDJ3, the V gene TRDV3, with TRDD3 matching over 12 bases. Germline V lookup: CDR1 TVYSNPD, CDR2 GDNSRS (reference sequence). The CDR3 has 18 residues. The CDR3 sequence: CAFSLGDTTTWDTQQMFF. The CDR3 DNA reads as TGTGCCTTTTCCCTGGGGGATACGACCACCTGGGACACCCAACAGATGTTTTTC.

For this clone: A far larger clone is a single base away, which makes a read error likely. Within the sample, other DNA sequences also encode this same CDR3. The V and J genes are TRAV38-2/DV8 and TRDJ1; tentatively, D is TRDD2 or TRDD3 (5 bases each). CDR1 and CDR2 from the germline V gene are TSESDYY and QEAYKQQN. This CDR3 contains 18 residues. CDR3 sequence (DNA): TGTGCTTATAGGAGCGCGGCCCTCCCCCCTACTGGTACCGATAAACTCATCTTC. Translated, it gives CAYRSAALPPTGTDKLIF.

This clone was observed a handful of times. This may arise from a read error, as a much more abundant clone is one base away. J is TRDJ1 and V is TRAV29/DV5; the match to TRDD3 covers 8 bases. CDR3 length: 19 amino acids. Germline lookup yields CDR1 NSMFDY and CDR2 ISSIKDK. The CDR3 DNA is TGTGCAGCAAGCGCGACCCTCTTCCCCATACTGGGGGGCACCGATAAACCCATCTTT. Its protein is CAASATLFPILGGTDKPIF.

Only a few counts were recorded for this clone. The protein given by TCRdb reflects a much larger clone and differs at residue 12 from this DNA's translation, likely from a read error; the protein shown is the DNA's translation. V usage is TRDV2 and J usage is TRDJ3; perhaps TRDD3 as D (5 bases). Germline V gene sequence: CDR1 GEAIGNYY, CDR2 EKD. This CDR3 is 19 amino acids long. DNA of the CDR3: TGTGCCTGTGACAGGTCAGGGGGGCATCTCTCCCGGGACACCCGACAGATGTTTTTC. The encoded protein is CACDRSGGHLSRDTRQMFF.

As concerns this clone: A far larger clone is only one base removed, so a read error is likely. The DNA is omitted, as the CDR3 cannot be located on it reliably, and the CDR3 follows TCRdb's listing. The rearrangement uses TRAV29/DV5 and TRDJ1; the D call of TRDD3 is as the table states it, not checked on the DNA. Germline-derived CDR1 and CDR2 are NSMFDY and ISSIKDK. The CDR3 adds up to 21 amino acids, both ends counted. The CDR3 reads CSVLLCSKPKCWGTYTDKLIF.

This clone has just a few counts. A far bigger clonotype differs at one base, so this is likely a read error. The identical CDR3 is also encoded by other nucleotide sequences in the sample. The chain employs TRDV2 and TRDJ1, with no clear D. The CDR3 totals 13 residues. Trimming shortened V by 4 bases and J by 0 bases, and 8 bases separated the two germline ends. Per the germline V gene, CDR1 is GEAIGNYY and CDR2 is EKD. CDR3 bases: TGTGCCTGTGAGGGGCTGTACACCGATAAACTCATCTTT. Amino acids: CACEGLYTDKLIF.

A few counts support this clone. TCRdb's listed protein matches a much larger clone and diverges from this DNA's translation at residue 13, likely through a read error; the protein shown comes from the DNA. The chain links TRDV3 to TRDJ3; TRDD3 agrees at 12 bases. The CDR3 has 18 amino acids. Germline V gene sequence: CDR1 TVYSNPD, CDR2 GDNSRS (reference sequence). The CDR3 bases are TGTGCCTTTTCCCTGGGGGATACGACCACCTGGGACGCCCGACAGATGTTTTTC. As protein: CAFSLGDTTTWDARQMFF.

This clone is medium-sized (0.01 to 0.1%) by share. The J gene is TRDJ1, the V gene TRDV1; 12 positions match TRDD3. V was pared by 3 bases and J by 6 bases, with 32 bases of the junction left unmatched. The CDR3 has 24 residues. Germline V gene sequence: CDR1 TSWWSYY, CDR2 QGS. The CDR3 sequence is CALGETSLSYPVLGDTRILHKLIF. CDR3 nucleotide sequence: TGTGCTCTTGGGGAGACCTCCCTTTCCTACCCTGTACTGGGGGATACCCGAATCCTCCATAAACTCATCTTT.